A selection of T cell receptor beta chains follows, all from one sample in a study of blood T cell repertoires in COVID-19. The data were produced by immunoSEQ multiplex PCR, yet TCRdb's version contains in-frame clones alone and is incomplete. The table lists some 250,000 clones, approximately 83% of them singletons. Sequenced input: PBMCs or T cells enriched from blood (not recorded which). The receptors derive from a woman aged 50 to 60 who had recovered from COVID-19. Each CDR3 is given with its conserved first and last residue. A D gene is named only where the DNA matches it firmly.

CASSFGGDNEQFF	TGTGCCAGCAGCTTTGGAGGAGACAATGAGCAGTTCTTC	TRBV5-4	TRBJ2-1	NA
CASSPAAGGYGYTF	TGTGCCAGCTCACCGGCGGCAGGGGGCTATGGCTACACCTTC	TRBV18	TRBJ1-2	TRBD1
CASSPSGASTDTQYF	TGTGCCAGCAGTCCGAGCGGGGCTAGCACAGATACGCAGTATTTT	TRBV3-1/TRBV3-2	TRBJ2-3	TRBD2
CASTPGTGKATGELFF	TGTGCCAGCACCCCCGGGACAGGGAAAGCCACCGGGGAGCTGTTTTTT	TRBV6-4	TRBJ2-2	TRBD1
CASSKTGALNTEAFF	TGCGCCAGCAGCAAGACAGGGGCCTTGAACACTGAAGCTTTCTTT	TRBV5-1	TRBJ1-1	TRBD1
CAISERGGSVADTQYF	TGTGCCATCAGTGAGAGAGGCGGGAGCGTCGCAGATACGCAGTATTTT	TRBV10-3	TRBJ2-3	TRBD2
CASSPPGVSTDTQYF	TGTGCCAGCAGCCCGCCGGGGGTCAGCACAGATACGCAGTATTTT	TRBV7-9	TRBJ2-3	NA
CASSPREGRNYGYTF	TGTGCCAGCAGCCCCCGGGAGGGACGCAACTATGGCTACACCTTC	TRBV9	TRBJ1-2	NA
CATRLRGEAFF	TGTGCCACCCGCCTTAGGGGTGAAGCTTTCTTT	TRBV27	TRBJ1-1	NA
CASSLVRGVQTQYF	TGTGCCAGCAGCTTAGTTCGCGGGGTTCAGACCCAGTACTTC	TRBV7-2	TRBJ2-5	NA